Below, 7 T cell receptor beta chains from the same sample are listed, as sequenced in a study of T cell responses to AZD1222 COVID-19 vaccine. Clones were read by immunoSEQ multiplex PCR, and TCRdb kept only the in-frame ones, dropping some. The sample shows 58,000 or so clones, roughly 84% of them seen only once. Sequencing was performed on peripheral blood, taken on day 0 of AZD1222 vaccination. The receptors were gathered from an adult in good health.

J is TRBJ2-5 and V is TRBV7-2, with a weak D call TRBD1 (6 bases). V was shortened by 5 bases and J by 5 bases, with 12 bases between the two germline ends. Germline V gene data show CDR1 as SGHTA and CDR2 as FQGNSA. CDR3 size: 13 residues. CDR3 loop: CASSQNRDETQYF. The CDR3 bases are TGTGCCAGCAGCCAAAACAGGGACGAGACCCAGTACTTC.

The chain recombines TRBV9 with TRBJ1-5; D remains unclear. This CDR3 is 14 amino acids long. Between the trimmed V and J ends, which lost 3 bases and 2 bases, there was a span of 9 bases. Germline CDR1 SGDLS, CDR2 YYNGEE. The CDR3 DNA reads as TGTGCCAGCAGCGCAGGAAGTGGCAATCAGCCCCAGCATTTT. It codes for CASSAGSGNQPQHF.

V usage is TRBV4-1 and J usage is TRBJ2-5; 8 nucleotides agree with TRBD1. Unmatched junction bases numbered 8, after V lost 0 bases and J lost 5 bases. This CDR3 has 16 amino acids. Germline CDR1 reads MGHRA; CDR2 reads YSYEKL. CDR3 residues: CASSQDGQGAGETQYF. CDR3 sequence (DNA): TGCGCCAGCAGCCAAGATGGCCAGGGGGCAGGTGAGACCCAGTACTTC.

V gene TRBV30 combines with J gene TRBJ1-2; D call uncertain. This CDR3 comprises 15 residues. V lost 3 bases and J 4 bases, leaving 18 bases between the germline ends. CDR1 is GTSNPN and CDR2 is SVGIG in the germline V gene (reference sequence). Written as DNA, the CDR3 is TGTGCCTGGAGAGGTCTTTGGGAGGGTATCTATGGCTACACCTTC. Protein product: CAWRGLWEGIYGYTF.

The CDR3 loop reads CASSTGSGYEQYF. CDR3 sequence (DNA): TGCGCCAGCAGCACAGGGTCAGGCTACGAGCAGTACTTC. V usage is TRBV4-3 and J usage is TRBJ2-7; D is perhaps TRBD1 (6 bases). V lost 5 bases and J lost 3, with 11 bases in between. This CDR3 comprises 13 residues. Germline V lookup: CDR1 LGHNA, CDR2 YSLEER.

This chain uses TRBV2 with TRBJ2-7; D is perhaps TRBD1 or TRBD2 (5 bases each). The V end was cut by 4 bases, the J end by 2 bases, with 18 bases between. The germline V gene has CDR1 SNHLY and CDR2 FYNNEI. CDR3 size: 16 residues. The CDR3 DNA follows: TGTGCCAGCAGTGTGGGAGACAGAACTGTAACCTACGAGCAGTACTTC. Translation: CASSVGDRTVTYEQYF.

The V gene is TRBV9, the J gene TRBJ1-6; 7 bases are shared with TRBD1. The CDR3 loop spans 14 amino acids. Trimming cost V 0 bases and J 9 bases; bases outside gene matches: 3. CDR1 SGDLS and CDR2 YYNGEE come from the germline V gene. The CDR3 DNA follows: TGTGCCAGCAGCGTAGGAGGGACAGCTTCACCCCTCCACTTT. Translated: CASSVGGTASPLHF.